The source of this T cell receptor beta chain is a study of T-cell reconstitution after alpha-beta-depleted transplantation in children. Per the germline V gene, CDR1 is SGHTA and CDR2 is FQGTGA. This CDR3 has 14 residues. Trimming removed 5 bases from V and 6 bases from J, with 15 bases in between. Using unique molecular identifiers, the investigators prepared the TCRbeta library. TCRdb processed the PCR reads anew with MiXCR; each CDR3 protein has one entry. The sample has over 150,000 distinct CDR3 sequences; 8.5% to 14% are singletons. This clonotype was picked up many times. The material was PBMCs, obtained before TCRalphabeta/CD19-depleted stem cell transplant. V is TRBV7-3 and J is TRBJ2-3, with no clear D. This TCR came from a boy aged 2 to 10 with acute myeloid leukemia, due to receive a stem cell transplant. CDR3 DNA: TGTGCCAGCAGCCCCGGCGTAGTAGGGGATACGCAGTATTTT. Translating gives CASSPGVVGDTQYF.